The 27 T cell receptor beta chains below come from one sample, sequenced in a study of blood T cell repertoires in COVID-19. Clones were read by immunoSEQ multiplex PCR, and TCRdb kept only the in-frame ones, dropping some. The sample has a few hundred thousand clones, about 86% seen once. Material for sequencing was PBMCs or T cells enriched from blood (not recorded which). All receptors derive from a woman aged 40-49 years with acute COVID-19.

The sample holds one count of this clone. J is TRBJ2-1 and V is TRBV24-1; 14 bases align to TRBD2. Trimming cost V 4 bases and J 12 bases; bases outside gene matches: 4. This CDR3 has 14 amino acids. Germline CDR1 is KGHDR and CDR2 is SFDVKD. The CDR3 region has the DNA TGTGCCACCAGTGACGGGACTAGCGGGAGTGGGCAGTTCTTC. Amino acids: CATSDGTSGSGQFF.

This chain connects TRBV28 to TRBJ1-1; D is possibly TRBD1 (6 bases). Germline CDR1 is MDHEN and CDR2 is SYDVKM. There are 15 residues in the CDR3. Trimming left V 5 bases short and J 1 base short, with 14 bases between. In nucleotides, the CDR3 is TGTGCCAGCAGTACCCCGCGGGGGGCGAACACTGAAGCTTTCTTT. It yields the protein CASSTPRGANTEAFF.

The chain couples TRBV27 to TRBJ1-4, with TRBD1 identical over 8 bases. The J segment lost 8 bases and the V segment lost 6 bases, leaving 8 bases of the junction unmatched. The CDR3 totals 14 residues. Germline V CDR1 and CDR2: MNHEY, SMNVEV (reference sequence). The CDR3 DNA is TGTGCCAGCAGCCTGACAGGGGCGGGCGAAAAACTGTTTTTT. Translated, it gives CASSLTGAGEKLFF.

V is TRBV28 and J is TRBJ2-7; perhaps TRBD2 as D (5 bases). Germline-derived CDR1 and CDR2 are MDHEN and SYDVKM. Trimming cost V 5 bases and J 4 bases, with 21 bases left between them. This CDR3 region has 16 residues. The CDR3 loop reads CASSTPGGALSYEQYF. The CDR3 DNA reads as TGTGCCAGCAGTACCCCCGGAGGAGCCCTTTCTTACGAGCAGTACTTC.

This chain connects TRBV28 to TRBJ2-7, with D possibly being TRBD1 (6 bases). Germline V gene sequence: CDR1 MDHEN, CDR2 SYDVKM. This CDR3 comprises 14 residues. V lost 6 bases and J 9 bases, leaving 21 bases between the germline ends. The CDR3 region is CASSPQGRTNGQYF. DNA of the CDR3: TGTGCCAGCAGCCCCCAGGGGCGGACAAATGGGCAGTACTTC.

This chain joins TRBV12-5 and TRBJ1-1, with a weak D call TRBD1 (6 bases). The ends were cut back, 6 bases at V and 4 bases at J, with 12 bases in the middle. Germline CDR1 LGHNT, CDR2 FRNRAP. The length of the CDR3 is 13 residues. The CDR3 is CASGPGESTEAFF. CDR3 nucleotides: TGTGCTAGTGGGCCAGGGGAGAGCACTGAAGCTTTCTTT.

The chain couples TRBV28 to TRBJ1-1; TRBD1 matches at 8 bases. Germline-derived CDR1 and CDR2 are MDHEN and SYDVKM. The CDR3 has 16 residues. V shed 5 bases, J shed 4 bases, and the junction held 12 bases outside the gene matches. The CDR3 bases are TGTGCCAGCAGTCCACACCGCACAGGGGGAGGCACTGAAGCTTTCTTT. Protein sequence: CASSPHRTGGGTEAFF.

This CDR3 reads CASSLVGLGTDTQYF. CDR3 bases: TGTGCCAGCAGCTTAGTGGGACTAGGCACAGATACGCAGTATTTT. This chain connects TRBV7-9 to TRBJ2-3, with 8 bases identical to TRBD2. CDR3 length: 15 amino acids. Germline values: CDR1 SEHNR, CDR2 FQNEAQ (reference sequence). V shed 1 base and J 1 base; nucleotides not matched to a gene: 1.

The chain is built from TRBV5-1 and TRBJ2-3, with TRBD1 identical over 8 bases. The CDR3 contains 15 residues. J gave up 6 bases and V 4 bases, and 10 bases lay outside the gene matches. Germline loops: CDR1 SGHRS, CDR2 YFSETQ. CDR3 coding DNA: TGCGCCAGCAGCCATCTGGACAGGGCCGTTGATACGCAGTATTTT. Protein sequence: CASSHLDRAVDTQYF. Full variable domain (rest looked up from reference TRBV5-1 and TRBJ2-3): KAGVTQTPRYLIKTRGQQVTLSCSPISGHRSVSWYQQTPGQGLQFLFEYFSETQRNKGNFPGRFSGRQFSNSRSEMNVSTLELGDSALYLCASSHLDRAVDTQYFGPGTRLTVL.

The rearrangement links TRBV4-1 to TRBJ2-2; TRBD2 is a possible D gene (5 bases). V was cut by 6 bases and J by 0 bases, with 11 bases left in between. Germline assignment: CDR1 MGHRA and CDR2 YSYEKL. The CDR3 sequence is 15 residues long. As DNA, the CDR3 is TGCGCCAGCAGACCTAGCCGCGCGAACACCGGGGAGCTGTTTTTT. This translates into CASRPSRANTGELFF.

The V and J genes are TRBV19 and TRBJ1-3, with no clear D. V lost 7 bases, J lost 0 bases, and 10 bases lay in between. CDR1 and CDR2 from the germline V gene are LNHDA and SQIVND (reference sequence). This CDR3 comprises 14 residues. The CDR3 DNA sequence: TGTGCCAGTAATGAACACATCTCTGGAAACACCATATATTTT. This encodes CASNEHISGNTIYF.

This chain links TRBV27 with TRBJ2-1; 11 nucleotides align to TRBD1. Unmatched junction bases numbered 11, after V lost 3 bases and J lost 4 bases. Germline lookup yields CDR1 MNHEY and CDR2 SMNVEV (reference sequence). The CDR3 sequence is 18 residues long. CDR3 bases: TGTGCCAGCAGTTTTAGGGACAGGGGGTTAGTATCTTACAATGAGCAGTTCTTC. Its translation: CASSFRDRGLVSYNEQFF.

The chain has TRBV6-5 and TRBJ1-1; TRBD1 is a possible D gene (6 bases). The CDR3 consists of 16 residues. V lost 2 bases and J 3 bases, leaving 16 bases between the germline ends. CDR1 MNHEY and CDR2 SVGAGI come from the germline V gene. This CDR3 reads CASSYPRGAGDTEAFF. CDR3 in DNA: TGTGCCAGCAGTTACCCGCGGGGGGCCGGGGACACTGAAGCTTTCTTT.

V usage is TRBV10-2 and J usage is TRBJ2-2; 9 positions agree with TRBD1. This CDR3 spans 16 amino acids. Germline V CDR1 and CDR2: WSHSY, SAAADI. V was clipped by 6 bases and J by 6 bases; unmatched bases: 11. CDR3 DNA: TGCGCCAGCAGCGTACAGGGGGCCCTTGGGCCCGGGGAGCTGTTTTTT. Translated: CASSVQGALGPGELFF.

The rearrangement links TRBV6-1 to TRBJ1-2; 8 bases agree with TRBD1. This CDR3 has 13 residues. Trimming cost V 3 bases and J 8 bases; bases outside gene matches: 5. Germline-derived CDR1 and CDR2 are MNHNS and SASEGT. CDR3 loop: CASSEGTGRGYTF. The DNA for the CDR3 is TGTGCCAGCAGTGAGGGGACAGGACGGGGCTACACCTTC.

V is TRBV7-3 and J is TRBJ2-1; TRBD2 agrees at 11 bases. V dropped 5 bases and J dropped 0; count of bases not matched to a gene: 3. The CDR3 is 16 residues long. Germline assignment: CDR1 SGHTA and CDR2 FQGTGA. CDR3 sequence: CASSLTSGASYNEQFF. The CDR3 region has the DNA TGTGCCAGCAGCCTGACTAGCGGGGCCTCCTACAATGAGCAGTTCTTC.

V and J are TRBV6-6 and TRBJ1-5; no clear D. The germline CDR1 and CDR2 sequences are MNHNY and SVGAGI (reference sequence). Trimming shortened V by 5 bases and J by 1 base, and 15 bases separated the two germline ends. CDR3 length: 16 amino acids. The CDR3 DNA reads as TGTGCCAGCAGTCCACGCACTACGAGAAGCAATCAGCCCCAGCATTTT. This encodes CASSPRTTRSNQPQHF.

The chain is built from TRBV29-1 and TRBJ1-1; D is ambiguous. Trimming took 4 bases from V and 3 from J, leaving 6 bases between them. Per the germline V gene, CDR1 is SQVTM and CDR2 is ANQGSEA. The CDR3 spans 11 residues. The CDR3 here is CSVGHYTEAFF. In DNA, the CDR3 is TGCAGCGTTGGGCATTACACTGAAGCTTTCTTT.

This chain uses TRBV27 with TRBJ1-5, with TRBD1 matching 11 bases. Germline CDR1 MNHEY, CDR2 SMNVEV (reference sequence). The V gene end was trimmed by 5 bases and the J gene end by 2 bases; junction bases not matched to a gene: 2. The CDR3 contains 15 residues. The CDR3 protein is CASSAGQGGNQPQHF. In DNA, the CDR3 is TGTGCCAGCAGTGCGGGACAGGGGGGCAATCAGCCCCAGCATTTT.

Worth noting for this clone: Other DNA sequences in the sample encode the same CDR3. The V and J genes are TRBV5-1 and TRBJ1-5, with 8 bases aligning to TRBD1. There are 14 residues in the CDR3. With 3 bases clipped from V and 2 bases from J, the junction kept 1 base outside the gene matches. Germline assignment: CDR1 SGHRS and CDR2 YFSETQ. The chain's CDR3 is CASSSTGGNQPQHF. CDR3 in DNA: TGCGCCAGCAGCTCGACAGGGGGCAATCAGCCCCAGCATTTT.

The J gene is TRBJ1-1, the V gene TRBV18, with 7 bases fitting TRBD1. CDR1 is KGHSH and CDR2 is LQKENI in the germline V gene. This CDR3 has 13 amino acids. Trimming took 2 bases from V and 7 from J; bases not matched to a gene: 4. The CDR3 DNA reads as TGTGCCAGCTCACCAGGGACAGATTATGAAGCTTTCTTT. Its protein is CASSPGTDYEAFF.

This clone was observed a single time. The V gene is TRBV7-8, the J gene TRBJ2-1; 8 bases are shared with TRBD1. V dropped 1 base and J dropped 6; count of bases not matched to a gene: 14. The CDR3 runs to 18 residues. Germline CDR1 reads SGHVS; CDR2 reads FQNEAQ. CDR3 sequence reads: CASSLVADRGRIRNEQFF. The CDR3 coding sequence is TGTGCCAGCAGCTTAGTAGCTGACAGGGGAAGAATACGCAATGAGCAGTTCTTC.

The chain employs TRBV19 and TRBJ1-5; TRBD1 matches at 11 bases. The germline V gene has CDR1 LNHDA and CDR2 SQIVND (reference sequence). The CDR3 is 16 amino acids. V shed 6 bases, J shed 1 base, and the junction held 5 bases outside the gene matches. The CDR3 here is CASRTGTGGSNQPQHF. The CDR3 DNA reads as TGTGCCAGTAGAACCGGGACAGGGGGAAGCAATCAGCCCCAGCATTTT.

This rearrangement joins TRBV28 to TRBJ1-2; no clear D. Germline CDR1 is MDHEN and CDR2 is SYDVKM. V was cut by 5 bases and J by 5 bases, with 12 bases left in between. This CDR3 is built from 13 residues. The CDR3 sequence: CASSAPPGYGYTF. The CDR3 nucleotides are TGTGCCAGCAGTGCCCCCCCGGGGTATGGCTACACCTTC.

The V gene is TRBV28, the J gene TRBJ2-1, with a possible D match to TRBD2 (5 bases). The CDR3 extends over 15 amino acids. V shed 6 bases and J shed 0 bases, with 12 bases lying between them. Per the germline V gene, CDR1 is MDHEN and CDR2 is SYDVKM. CDR3 sequence reads: CASSTRGSSYNEQFF. The CDR3 nucleotides are TGTGCCAGCAGCACAAGAGGGAGCTCCTACAATGAGCAGTTCTTC.

The V call is TRBV5-1, the J call TRBJ2-7; TRBD2 matches 15 bases. There are 15 residues in the CDR3. Trimming cost V 4 bases and J 5 bases; bases outside gene matches: 4. Per the germline V gene, CDR1 is SGHRS and CDR2 is YFSETQ. The CDR3 DNA follows: TGCGCCAGCAGCCTGGGACTAGCGGGAGGAGACGAGCAGTACTTC. As protein: CASSLGLAGGDEQYF.

This clone was seen a handful of times. The rearrangement uses TRBV2 and TRBJ1-4; D is ambiguous. CDR3 length equals 13 residues. The germline gives CDR1 SNHLY, CDR2 FYNNEI. The germline V and J ends were trimmed by 8 bases and 7 bases, with 14 bases remaining between them. The chain's CDR3 is CASLIGEGEKLFF. In nucleotides, the CDR3 is TGTGCCAGCCTGATCGGGGAGGGTGAAAAACTGTTTTTT.